One T cell receptor beta chain is described in this entry. The antigen this receptor binds is unknown. No base qualities exist here, and no much larger clone lies one base off it. The CDR3 starts with the cysteine, ends with the phenylalanine, and has 15 residues. The DNA shown is the 45-base CDR3, in frame from base 1. Trimming removed 6 bases from V and 0 bases from J; the gene matches leave 5 bases unexplained. CDR1 is given as MNHEY and CDR2 as SVGAGI, both from the germline V gene. The sample belongs to a study of blood T cell repertoires in COVID-19 (dated by TCRdb to about 2020). In terms of the full investigation: Collaborator samples came from the United States, Italy and Spain and covered acute and convalescent phases of COVID-19. Deeply sampled blood TCRbeta repertoires from subjects exposed to, actively infected with, or recovered from COVID-19 were included in the dataset. Nearly every sample came with metadata listing a de-identified subject ID, COVID-19 status, age in years and sex. HLA class I and class II types, where available, came from metadata supplied by the sample provider rather than from assay-based typing. The repertoires were made available in a free public database intended to serve as a resource for research on the immune response to SARS-CoV-2. The samples were drawn from two sources: the first 160 participants of the ongoing ImmuneRACE study, and 1,000 to 1,500 subjects contributed by 6 global collaborators. The material from the prospective study consisted of cDNA or gDNA derived from T cells, B-cell-depleted T cells, or PBMCs.

TCRbeta CDR3 regions were amplified from genomic DNA by means of the immunoSEQ Assay, a bias-controlled multiplex PCR. The authors' pipeline ran thus. The number of nucleated cells in each sample was estimated from the amplification of reference gene primers within the assay. Sequence reads were collapsed and filtered to measure the absolute abundance of every unique TCRbeta CDR3 rearrangement. For each sample, productive Simpson clonality was calculated as the square root of Simpson's diversity index over productive rearrangements. Sourced from immuneACCESS, this table was stored by TCRdb with only in-frame sequences that have V and J called. A share of the clones is absent; for the studies checked, an unresolved V gene accounts for under half, and the remainder has no known explanation. The DNA gave D and trimming, while V, J and clone size come from that table. In all, the sample holds 150,000 to 200,000 clones, and approximately 81% of those were seen once. The ten largest clones represent more than 14% of the sample.

One collaborating source in Seattle enrolled patients while the patients were actively infected and followed the patients over time throughout the course of disease. Whole blood was collected in K2EDTA tubes by collaborating institutions according to the institutions' own protocols. Collaborator samples were shipped for TCRbeta analysis as frozen whole blood, isolated PBMCs, or DNA extracted from either sample type. The paper's findings and limits, for the study overall: The amount of clinical and demographic metadata varied by source and participant and was provided uncurated.

The chain links TRBV6-5 with TRBJ1-3, and 7 junctional nucleotides match TRBD1. This TCR was recovered from a woman in her 70s with COVID-19, enrolled during active disease. Material: peripheral blood. The bases read TGTGCCAGCAGCTCGGACAGGAGCTCTGGAAACACCATATATTTT. This codes for CASSSDRSSGNTIYF.